This entry features one T cell receptor (beta chain) sequence. Only one count was recorded for this clone. It lacks a known antigen. No much larger clonotype is one base removed from it; base qualities were not supplied. This sample was taken from a study of monozygotic twins with cystic fibrosis (dated by TCRdb to the early 2020s). In terms of the full investigation: Barcoded libraries were prepared with roughly 14 PCR cycles from around 2.8 micrograms of fragmented DNA. The cohort included ten female and six male twin pairs, mostly children and adolescents, aged roughly 2.0 to 40 years with a median of about 8.8 years. Data for three of the twin pairs had been reported previously in another context. On the day blood was drawn, the twins' weight-for-height and FEVPerc (FEV1 disease centile) were ranked against those of the 800 to 1,100 cohort participants. To gauge how much genetics shapes V and J gene usage, the researchers compared TCR beta repertoires both within and across 16 monozygotic twin pairs who have cystic fibrosis.

The twin pairs came from the European Cystic Fibrosis Twin and Sibling Study Cohort, a cohort that recruited patients from 170 or so CF clinics across 14 European countries. Zygosity and CFTR genotype were verified in-house, and zygosity was tested by multiplex PCR of nine short tandem repeat loci. Peripheral blood was sampled from each twin, and clinical parameters were recorded on the day of blood sampling. Phenol/chloroform extraction was used to isolate genomic DNA from peripheral blood cells, and the DNA was then kept in TE buffer at 4 degrees C. TCR beta CDR3 regions were amplified by multiplex PCR using the immunoSEQ immune profiling system, following the manufacturer's instructions. An Illumina NextSeq system was used for sequencing. The original pipeline was this. The immunoSEQ Analyzer platform handled processing of the sequence data, and clonality was calculated by taking the square root of Simpson's index of productive rearrangements. Jensen-Shannon distance served as the measure of similarity in V and J usage, while OLGA was used to compute CDR3 generation probabilities. The researchers looked up shared CDR3 sequences in the immuneACCESS database (August 2020) and in VDJdb (December 2020). TCRdb carries this immuneACCESS record with in-frame sequences only. Its versions omit some clonotypes, under half of them owing to an unresolved V gene in the studies checked, with the rest unexplained. Clonal size and the V and J genes are those of that table, whereas D and trimming came from the DNA. The sample table contains some 25,000 clones; only one count was recorded for around 96% of them. The top ten clones comprise about 2.9% of the sample.

V and J lose 0 bases and 15 bases, and a span of 12 bases separates them. The germline V gene encodes CDR1 SQVTM and CDR2 ANQGSEA. From the cysteine through the phenylalanine, the CDR3 covers 11 amino acids. Just CDR3 DNA is preserved here, 33 bases in frame from base 1. What the research found in general, with its limitations: V gene usage was most similar to the co-twin in 13 of 16 pairs, and J usage was most similar to the co-twin in 8 of 16 pairs, which suggests genetic constraints. Simpson clonality was found to be generally low (median around 0.01), suggesting a naive-dominated repertoire, although higher clonality was observed in the most severely affected patients. Sharing of nucleotide-identical clonotypes was significantly greater within monozygotic CF twin pairs than between unrelated CF individuals (P = 0.000026, Mann-Whitney). The cohort was small, and no association was found between shared CDR3 numbers and age, concordance or disease severity.

Sequencing used blood. This sequence originates from a girl under 10 years old with cystic fibrosis. In this chain, TRBV29-1 is recombined with TRBJ2-1; too little of a D gene remains to name it. The DNA sequence is TGCAGCGTTGAAGATGGTCCCCGTAGGTTCTTC. This translates into CSVEDGPRRFF.